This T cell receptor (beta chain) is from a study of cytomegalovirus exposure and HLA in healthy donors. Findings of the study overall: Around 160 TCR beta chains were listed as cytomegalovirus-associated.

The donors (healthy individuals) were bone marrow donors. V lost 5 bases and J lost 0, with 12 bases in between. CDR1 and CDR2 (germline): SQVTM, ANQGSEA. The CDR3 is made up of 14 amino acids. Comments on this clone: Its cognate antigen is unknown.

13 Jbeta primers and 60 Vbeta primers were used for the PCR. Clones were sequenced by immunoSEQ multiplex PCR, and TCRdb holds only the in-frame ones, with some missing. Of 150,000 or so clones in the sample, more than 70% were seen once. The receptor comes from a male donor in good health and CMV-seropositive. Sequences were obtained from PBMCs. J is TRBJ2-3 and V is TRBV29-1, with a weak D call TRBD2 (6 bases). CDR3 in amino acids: CSVRDWPSTDTQYF. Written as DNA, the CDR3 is TGCAGCGTTCGGGACTGGCCTAGCACAGATACGCAGTATTTT.